This T cell receptor (beta chain) comes out of a study of T cells in localized non-small cell lung cancer. The CDR3 sequence is 11 residues long. Between the trimmed V and J ends, which lost 6 bases and 3 bases, there was a span of 5 bases. The V gene's germline CDR1 is MDHEN and CDR2 SYDVKM. This clone was recorded a few times. The table came from immunoSEQ multiplex PCR; TCRdb's copy has only in-frame clones and leaves some out. Of tens of thousands of clones in the sample, approximately 84% are singletons; the top ten hold around 2.8%. V and J are TRBV28 and TRBJ1-1; D is uncertain. This sequence was found in a man aged 35-69 years with stage I lung adenocarcinoma. Sample: peripheral blood, taken before any cancer treatment. CDR3 region: CASRSYTEAFF. The CDR3 nucleotides are TGTGCCAGCAGATCGTACACTGAAGCTTTCTTT.